The 17 T cell receptor beta chains listed next were all sequenced from one sample in a study of blood T cell repertoires in COVID-19. Some clones are missing from TCRdb's copy, which holds only in-frame ones; the method was immunoSEQ multiplex PCR. Of 71,000 or so clones in the sample, about nine tenths were seen once. Material: peripheral blood. These receptors were obtained from a man aged 45-65 years with active COVID-19.

The chain is built from TRBV28 and TRBJ1-4; no clear D gene. This CDR3 region has 17 residues. Trimming cost V 5 bases and J 10 bases, with 26 bases left between them. From germline, CDR1 is MDHEN and CDR2 SYDVKM. CDR3 amino acids: CASSLTGNPRAGGKLFF. The DNA for the CDR3 is TGTGCCAGCAGTCTCACCGGGAACCCTCGGGCGGGAGGAAAACTGTTTTTT.

This clone was detected only a few times. The chain couples TRBV6-4 to TRBJ2-1; 10 bases align to TRBD2. V lost 3 bases and J lost 3; bases outside the gene matches: 5. CDR1 is MRHNA and CDR2 is SNTAGT in the germline V gene. The CDR3 has 16 amino acids. This chain's CDR3 is CASSERPSGGYNEQFF. The CDR3 coding sequence is TGTGCCAGCAGTGAGCGGCCTAGCGGGGGCTACAATGAGCAGTTCTTC.

The V and J genes are TRBV9 and TRBJ1-3; unclear D gene. The germline V gene encodes CDR1 SGDLS and CDR2 YYNGEE. CDR3 length: 16 amino acids. V was cut by 0 bases and J by 1 base, with 11 bases left in between. The CDR3 reads CASSVEPGGSGNTIYF. The CDR3 DNA is TGTGCCAGCAGCGTAGAACCCGGAGGGTCTGGAAACACCATATATTTT.

In its sample, this clone was seen a few times. The rearrangement joins TRBV19 to TRBJ1-5; TRBD1 matches at 8 bases. The ends lost 3 bases at V and 6 bases at J; junction bases unmatched: 7. Germline V gene lookup returns CDR1 LNHDA and CDR2 SQIVND (reference sequence). This CDR3 is 15 amino acids long. In DNA form, the CDR3 reads TGTGCCAGTAGTATTATCGACAGGGGACCTCAGCCCCAGCATTTT. Translated: CASSIIDRGPQPQHF. The whole variable domain, remainder taken from reference TRBV19 and TRBJ1-5, is DGGITQSPKYLFRKEGQNVTLSCEQNLNHDAMYWYRQDPGQGLRLIYYSQIVNDFQKGDIAEGYSVSREKKESFPLTVTSAQKNPTAFYLCASSIIDRGPQPQHFGDGTRLSIL.

This clone was recorded once. This sequence joins TRBV4-2 and TRBJ2-1; D is unresolved. The CDR3 is 14 residues long. Germline V gives CDR1 LGHNA, CDR2 YNFKEQ. V dropped 0 bases and J dropped 4 bases, with 7 bases sitting between them. The CDR3 loop reads CASSQELFYNEQFF. For the CDR3, the DNA is TGTGCCAGCAGCCAAGAACTATTTTACAATGAGCAGTTCTTC.

The chain is built from TRBV28 and TRBJ2-2; possible D gene TRBD1, 5 bases. Trimming stripped 2 bases from V and 2 bases from J, with 9 bases between. This CDR3 contains 15 residues. In germline, CDR1 is MDHEN, CDR2 SYDVKM. CDR3 coding DNA: TGTGCCAGCAGTTTAGGGGCCACCAACACCGGGGAGCTGTTTTTT. It is translated as CASSLGATNTGELFF. Full variable domain (missing parts from reference TRBV28 and TRBJ2-2): DVKVTQSSRYLVKRTGEKVFLECVQDMDHENMFWYRQDPGLGLRLIYFSYDVKMKEKGDIPEGYSVSREKKERFSLILESASTNQTSMYLCASSLGATNTGELFFGEGSRLTVL.

The CDR3 spells CASSPRGDSYEQYF. CDR3 DNA sequence: TGTGCCAGCAGTCCCCGGGGGGACTCCTACGAGCAGTACTTC. The chain is built from TRBV6-7 and TRBJ2-7, with 7 bases matching TRBD2. Being an ORF, TRBV6-7 has a function that is uncertain. The CDR3 sequence is 14 residues long. Losses at the gene ends were 5 bases for V and 0 bases for J; bases not matched to a gene: 4.

The chain is built from TRBV19 and TRBJ1-1, with 9 bases identical to TRBD1. Germline V gene lookup returns CDR1 LNHDA and CDR2 SQIVND (reference sequence). The CDR3 is 14 residues long. The V gene end was trimmed by 11 bases and the J gene end by 5 bases; junction bases not matched to a gene: 12. CDR3 DNA: TGTGCCTCTACTGAGACAGGGGGAGGAACTGAAGCTTTCTTT. This translates into CASTETGGGTEAFF.

CDR3 sequence: CASSINRNTEAFF. In nucleotides, the CDR3 is TGTGCCAGTAGTATCAACAGGAACACTGAAGCTTTCTTT. The chain employs TRBV19 and TRBJ1-1, with D hard to call. The CDR3 sequence is 13 residues long. Germline V CDR1 and CDR2: LNHDA, SQIVND (reference sequence). Trimming pared 3 bases from V and 1 base from J, leaving 6 bases between.

The chain carries TRBV4-3 and TRBJ2-7; no reliable D call. The CDR3 runs 14 residues. The germline V gene has CDR1 LGHNA and CDR2 YSLEER. The germline V and J ends were trimmed by 0 bases and 5 bases, with 11 bases remaining between them. The CDR3 DNA sequence: TGCGCCAGCAGCCAAGATGTTACCAAGCACGAGCAGTACTTC. It specifies CASSQDVTKHEQYF.

This clone showed up just a few times. Here the CDR3 DNA reads TGTGCCAGTAGTACTAGGGACAGCTCCTACGAGCAGTACTTC. Its protein product is CASSTRDSSYEQYF. The chain carries TRBV19 and TRBJ2-7, with 7 bases that match TRBD1. The germline V gene encodes CDR1 LNHDA and CDR2 SQIVND (reference sequence). This CDR3 is 14 amino acids long. V lost 4 bases, J lost 0 bases, and 3 bases stayed unmatched.

The chain has TRBV11-2 and TRBJ2-1; D is undetermined. Deletions cut 3 bases from V and 3 bases from J, with 9 bases between. This CDR3 contains 14 residues. Germline lookup yields CDR1 SGHAT and CDR2 FQNNGV. The CDR3 sequence is CASSLRLNYNEQFF. The DNA for the CDR3 is TGTGCCAGCAGCTTGAGACTCAACTACAATGAGCAGTTCTTC.

As DNA, the CDR3 is TGCGCCAGCAGCTGGCAGGCGGCTAGCGGGAGCTATGAGCAGTTCTTC. Translating it yields CASSWQAASGSYEQFF. This chain connects TRBV5-1 to TRBJ2-1; 10 bases map to TRBD2. CDR1 and CDR2 from the germline V gene are SGHRS and YFSETQ. CDR3 length: 16 amino acids. V lost 3 bases and J lost 8; bases outside the gene matches: 11.

This chain links TRBV7-6 with TRBJ1-4, with 7 bases identical to TRBD1. Germline V CDR1 and CDR2: SGHVS, FNYEAQ. J lost 4 bases, V lost 0 bases, and 11 bases had no gene match. The CDR3 consists of 18 residues. The CDR3, as DNA: TGTGCCAGCAGCTTAGCCAGACTCGGGACAGCGAATAATGAAAAACTGTTTTTT. Amino acid sequence: CASSLARLGTANNEKLFF.

The V gene is TRBV7-9, the J gene TRBJ1-2; D call uncertain. The germline CDR1 and CDR2 sequences are SEHNR and FQNEAQ (reference sequence). Trimming shortened V by 1 base and J by 5 bases, and 14 bases separated the two germline ends. The CDR3 runs to 15 residues. The CDR3 DNA follows: TGTGCCAGCAGCTTAGGGCAGGCCGGTAATTATGGCTACACCTTC. Protein sequence: CASSLGQAGNYGYTF.

The chain joins TRBV9 to TRBJ2-1; TRBD2 matches 11 bases. CDR1 and CDR2 from the germline V gene are SGDLS and YYNGEE. The CDR3 loop spans 17 amino acids. After removal of 4 bases from V and 4 bases from J, the junction contained 10 bases not matched to a gene. The CDR3 spells CASSLAGASGGYNEQFF. The CDR3 nucleotides are TGTGCCAGCAGCCTAGCGGGGGCTAGCGGGGGGTACAATGAGCAGTTCTTC.

In this sample, this clone turned up once. The gene calls are TRBV6-2 or TRBV6-3 and TRBJ1-6; 9 nucleotides match TRBD1. The CDR3 runs 16 residues. Trimming took 2 bases from V and 8 from J; bases not matched to a gene: 7. In germline, CDR1 is MNHEY, CDR2 SVGEGT. The CDR3 nucleotides are TGTGCCAGCAGTTACGCTTTGGGACAGGGTGATTCACCCCTCCACTTT. Amino acids: CASSYALGQGDSPLHF.